The text below deals with one T cell receptor (beta chain). Trimming removed 2 bases from V and 0 bases from J; junction bases left unmatched: 2. CDR3 size: 17 residues. CDR1 SGHTA and CDR2 FQGNSA come from the germline V gene. Then a second PCR, running about 6 to 12 cycles, was carried out with a sample-barcoded 5' primer and a J-beta primer mix. One entry per CDR3 protein results from TCRdb running MiXCR on the 5' RACE reads. Here the sample spans approximately 900,000 distinct CDR3 sequences, around 48% being singletons. The sample comes from a study of blood T cells in healthy people across ages.

The chain joins TRBV7-2 to TRBJ2-3; 13 bases map to TRBD2. The material sequenced was blood. This TCR was sampled from a young man in good health. CDR3 sequence: CASSLTSGGASTDTQYF. CDR3 coding DNA: TGTGCCAGCAGCTTAACTAGCGGGGGGGCTAGCACAGATACGCAGTATTTT.